The clone carrying this T cell receptor beta chain has at least ten counts. Trimming removed 2 bases at V and 5 bases at J, with 15 bases between. Per the germline V gene, CDR1 is DFQATT and CDR2 is SNEGSKA (reference sequence). This CDR3 has 14 residues. Using its own MiXCR run on the 5' RACE reads, TCRdb lists one record per CDR3 protein. The sample lists 71,000 or so distinct CDR3 sequences, 4.5% to 6.5% occurring once. The sample is drawn from a study of neurological immune-mediated disorders. V usage is TRBV20-1 and J usage is TRBJ2-5, with a weak D call TRBD2 (5 bases). The clonotype comes from a woman aged 25 to 39 with multiple sclerosis. Sequencing input: PBMCs. The CDR3 region is CSARYMARGETQYF. In nucleotides, the CDR3 is TGCAGTGCTAGATACATGGCGAGAGGGGAGACCCAGTACTTC.